This TCR beta chain is drawn from a study of blood T cell repertoires in COVID-19. The assay was immunoSEQ multiplex PCR, and TCRdb's table has in-frame clones only and misses some. The data contain 250,000 to 300,000 clones, 80% to 90% of them singletons. Deletions cut 6 bases from V and 7 bases from J, with 10 bases between. The germline gives CDR1 MNHNY, CDR2 SVGAGI (reference sequence). CDR3 length equals 12 residues. This chain joins TRBV6-6 and TRBJ1-5; no firm D call. Sample: peripheral blood. The TCR was taken from a man aged 60-69 years with acute or convalescent COVID-19. The CDR3 DNA is TGTGCCAGCAGCCCGGAGGGCCAGCCCCAGCATTTT. Amino acid sequence: CASSPEGQPQHF.